Here is one T cell receptor (beta chain) with its context. Its specificity is not known. The authors extracted RNA and reverse transcribed it into cDNA as the sequencing template. Repertoires were generated with immunoSEQ multiplex PCR, while TCRdb's copy carries only in-frame clones and drops some. Altogether just under 65,000 clones are present, 46% being singletons, with the ten largest covering roughly 22%. The treatment was: oral pan-JAK inhibitor, 5-10 mg twice daily. CDR1 SGHTA and CDR2 FQGNSA come from the germline V gene. V lost 4 bases to trimming and J lost 2 bases, with 17 bases between them. The CDR3 contains 16 residues. The sample is drawn from a study of CD8+ T cells in alopecia areata. General observations from the study: Researchers reported that TCR sharing among patients proved less clear than in mice, possibly HLA-linked. Scalp and blood retained many expanded lesional clones during tofacitinib. Affected lesional scalp, above all in alopecia totalis/universalis, was more clonal than normal scalp.

The sequence came from a human donor with alopecia areata. The sequences come from CD8+ T cells sorted from blood, collected around week 36, from a patient treated with tofacitinib. The chain is built from TRBV7-2 and TRBJ1-2, with unresolved D. The CDR3: CASSWSKTARNYGYTF. CDR3 coding DNA: TGTGCCAGCAGCTGGAGCAAGACTGCCAGGAACTATGGCTACACCTTC.